A single sample is the source of the 19 T cell receptor beta chains below, sequenced in a study of CD8 T cells in Susac syndrome. Random-hexamer reverse transcription was applied to roughly 0.5 to 1 ug RNA. TCRdb independently ran MiXCR on the immunoSEQ multiplex PCR reads; one entry per CDR3 protein. The data hold around 50,000 distinct CDR3 sequences, with 90% to 95% observed a single time. The sample consisted of CD8+ T cells from PBMCs. Receptors originate from a human donor in good health.

The chain employs TRBV7-2 and TRBJ2-2; D is possibly TRBD2 (6 bases). This CDR3 has 14 residues. Trimming shortened V by 4 bases and J by 4 bases, and 10 bases separated the two germline ends. From germline, CDR1 is SGHTA and CDR2 FQGNSA. Here the CDR3 DNA reads TGTGCCAGCAGCTCTTCGGGGGTCACCGGGGAGCTGTTTTTT. It encodes CASSSSGVTGELFF.

This clonotype was seen a handful of times. V and J are TRBV29-1 and TRBJ2-7; perhaps TRBD2 as D (6 bases). The germline gives CDR1 SQVTM, CDR2 ANQGSEA. The CDR3 spans 12 residues. The germline V and J ends were trimmed by 7 bases and 2 bases, with 12 bases remaining between them. DNA of the CDR3: TGCAGCGCGTGGAGGGGAACCTACGAGCAGTACTTC. It codes for CSAWRGTYEQYF.

The rearrangement uses TRBV3-1 and TRBJ2-6; the D is unclear. CDR3 size: 16 residues. Deletions cut 0 bases from V and 0 bases from J, with 6 bases between. The V gene's germline CDR1 is LGHDT and CDR2 YNNKEL (reference sequence). The CDR3 nucleotides read TGTGCCAGCAGCCAAGAGGGATTCTCTGGGGCCAACGTCCTGACTTTC. Translating it yields CASSQEGFSGANVLTF.

This chain links TRBV7-6 with TRBJ2-2; the D is unclear. The CDR3 loop spans 13 amino acids. Germline V gene data show CDR1 as SGHVS and CDR2 as FNYEAQ. V was cut by 4 bases and J by 7 bases, with 10 bases left in between. The CDR3 sequence: CASSSPGFGELFF. The CDR3 DNA reads as TGTGCCAGCAGCTCCCCGGGTTTCGGGGAGCTGTTTTTT.

The gene calls are TRBV20-1 and TRBJ2-7, with D possibly being TRBD2 (5 bases). CDR3 length: 14 residues. V shed 6 bases and J shed 5 bases, with 20 bases lying between them. The germline V gene has CDR1 DFQATT and CDR2 SNEGSKA (reference sequence). CDR3 in DNA: TGCAGTGCCGAGGGCCCCGGGAATTACGACGAGCAGTACTTC. This sequence encodes CSAEGPGNYDEQYF.

The chain has TRBV7-9 and TRBJ2-1; D possibly corresponds to TRBD2 (6 bases). Trimming shortened V by 6 bases and J by 5 bases, and 14 bases separated the two germline ends. CDR1 is SEHNR, CDR2 FQNEAQ, per germline (reference sequence). The CDR3 spans 14 residues. The CDR3 region is CASSLGGRDNEQFF. The CDR3 nucleotides are TGTGCCAGCAGTTTGGGAGGCAGGGACAATGAGCAGTTCTTC.

The rearrangement uses TRBV2 and TRBJ2-7; the D gene is possibly TRBD2 (5 bases). The ends were cut back, 6 bases at V and 4 bases at J, with 13 bases in the middle. The CDR3 has 13 amino acids. Germline V gives CDR1 SNHLY, CDR2 FYNNEI. Here the CDR3 reads CASSDGVFYEQYF. The CDR3 nucleotides read TGTGCCAGCAGCGACGGGGTCTTTTACGAGCAGTACTTC.

This clonotype was recorded only once. This rearrangement joins TRBV7-6 to TRBJ2-7, with 14 bases identical to TRBD2. Unmatched junction bases numbered 12, after V lost 2 bases and J lost 3 bases. The germline V gene has CDR1 SGHVS and CDR2 FNYEAQ. The CDR3 length is 19 residues. Here the CDR3 reads CASSLSPPLTSGRVYEQYF. The CDR3 region has the DNA TGTGCCAGCAGCTTATCCCCACCTCTGACTAGCGGGAGGGTCTACGAGCAGTACTTC.

The rearrangement joins TRBV2 to TRBJ1-2; the D is unclear. The CDR3 runs to 16 residues. V dropped 2 bases and J dropped 4 bases, with 17 bases sitting between them. Germline-derived CDR1 and CDR2 are SNHLY and FYNNEI. The CDR3: CASSESIRPSGYGYTF. In nucleotides, the CDR3 is TGTGCCAGCAGTGAAAGTATCCGGCCTTCGGGCTATGGCTACACCTTC.

This chain uses TRBV27 with TRBJ2-2; D is unclear. Germline CDR1 MNHEY, CDR2 SMNVEV (reference sequence). Trimming pared 5 bases from V and 8 bases from J, leaving 9 bases between. This CDR3 is built from 12 residues. In DNA, the CDR3 is TGTGCCAGCAGTCTAGGGCCTGGGGAGCTGTTTTTT. Protein sequence: CASSLGPGELFF.

This chain uses TRBV19 with TRBJ2-2; D might be TRBD1 (5 bases). The CDR3 sequence is 15 residues long. Germline V lookup: CDR1 LNHDA, CDR2 SQIVND (reference sequence). V shed 5 bases and J shed 4 bases, with 14 bases lying between them. CDR3 amino acids: CASSLGQGGTGELFF. DNA of the CDR3: TGTGCCAGTAGTTTAGGGCAGGGCGGCACCGGGGAGCTGTTTTTT.

The CDR3 nucleotides read TGTGCCAGCAGCTTCGGGACTAGCGGCTACAATGAGCAGTTCTTC. Protein product: CASSFGTSGYNEQFF. V gene TRBV5-6 combines with J gene TRBJ2-1; 11 bases align to TRBD2. Germline V gene sequence: CDR1 SGHDT, CDR2 YYEEEE. With V trimmed by 2 bases and J by 3 bases, 1 base remained unmatched. The CDR3 totals 15 residues.

V is TRBV4-3 and J is TRBJ2-5; D tentatively fits TRBD1 or TRBD2 (5 bases each). This CDR3 is built from 15 residues. V was trimmed by 2 bases and J by 2 bases, leaving 12 bases between them. Germline CDR1 is LGHNA and CDR2 is YSLEER. CDR3 residues: CASSQRGGQQETQYF. The CDR3 coding sequence is TGCGCCAGCAGCCAACGTGGAGGACAACAAGAGACCCAGTACTTC.

The rearrangement links TRBV7-9 to TRBJ2-4; unclear D gene. CDR3 size: 12 residues. Germline V gene data show CDR1 as SEHNR and CDR2 as FQNEAQ (reference sequence). V lost 4 bases and J 8 bases, leaving 9 bases between the germline ends. The CDR3 coding sequence is TGTGCCAGCAGCTCCGGTGCGGACATTCAGTACTTC. Protein product: CASSSGADIQYF.

This clonotype was recorded once. The gene calls are TRBV6-2 or TRBV6-3 and TRBJ2-3, with 7 bases lining up with TRBD2. The CDR3 consists of 16 residues. V shed 2 bases and J 4 bases; nucleotides not matched to a gene: 9. CDR1 is MNHEY, CDR2 SVGEGT, per germline. CDR3 coding DNA: TGTGCCAGCAGTTACCCTTTCGGTCGGGAGGCAGATACGCAGTATTTT. Amino acid sequence: CASSYPFGREADTQYF.

The chain uses TRBV7-2 and TRBJ1-2; possible D gene TRBD1, 5 bases. V was pared by 1 base and J by 2 bases, with 11 bases between. CDR1 SGHTA and CDR2 FQGNSA come from the germline V gene. CDR3 length equals 15 residues. The CDR3 nucleotides read TGTGCCAGCAGCTTAGAGAGGAGGGGAAACTATGGCTACACCTTC. Its protein product is CASSLERRGNYGYTF.

CDR3 DNA: TGTGCCACGGGGGCGGGTGAGAACACCGGGGAGCTGTTTTTT. It translates to CATGAGENTGELFF. The chain recombines TRBV24-1 with TRBJ2-2; D is perhaps TRBD1 (6 bases). This CDR3 is built from 14 residues. Looked up from germline, CDR1 is KGHDR and CDR2 is SFDVKD. Trimming cost V 10 bases and J 1 base, with 12 bases left between them.

The chain has TRBV2 and TRBJ1-4; 7 bases match TRBD1. This CDR3 is built from 15 residues. The germline gives CDR1 SNHLY, CDR2 FYNNEI. V dropped 6 bases and J dropped 3; count of bases not matched to a gene: 7. CDR3 sequence (DNA): TGTGCCAGCAGAATTAGGGGGCTAGCTAATGAAAAACTGTTTTTT. It yields the protein CASRIRGLANEKLFF.

The chain couples TRBV14 to TRBJ2-2; no clear D. Germline V CDR1 and CDR2: SGHDN, FVKESK. CDR3 size: 13 residues. The V end was cut by 3 bases, the J end by 4 bases, with 6 bases between. The CDR3 is CASSHWGTGELFF. The CDR3 DNA reads TGTGCCAGCAGCCATTGGGGCACCGGGGAGCTGTTTTTT.